This T cell receptor beta chain was recovered during a study of T-cell memory formation after mild COVID-19. In the study overall: TCR clustering was largely donor specific.

Looked up from germline, CDR1 is LGHNA and CDR2 is YSLEER. The CDR3 has 15 amino acids. The ends were cut back, 1 base at V and 0 bases at J, with 6 bases in the middle. TCRdb recomputed calls from the 5' RACE reads with MiXCR, one row per CDR3 protein. The sample lists 430,000 or so distinct CDR3 sequences; approximately 25% were seen once. Study-level results: Clones that contracted clustered mainly in CM and EM if CD4+ and in EMRA if CD8+.

This clonotype was observed many times. The antigen is undetermined. The specimen was PBMCs or a T cell subset sorted from them (not recorded which). The clonotype comes from an adult woman who had mild COVID-19 (a few samples of this study predate the infection). Cell type and time point are not known. The rearrangement uses TRBV4-3 and TRBJ2-2; D call uncertain. CDR3 in amino acids: CASSQGYTNTGELFF. DNA for the CDR3: TGCGCCAGCAGCCAAGGATACACGAACACCGGGGAGCTGTTTTTT.